The rows below give T cell receptor beta chains drawn from one sample of a study of CD8 T cells in Susac syndrome. One entry per CDR3 protein results from TCRdb running MiXCR on the immunoSEQ multiplex PCR reads. The sample carries about 200,000 distinct CDR3 sequences, 85% to 95% recorded once. The specimen sequenced was CD4+ T cells from PBMCs. The receptors here all came from a human donor with multiple sclerosis. The CDR3 runs from the conserved cysteine through the conserved F or W. D genes are given only for firm matches. Clone size is stated in some rows and not others, as once, few, many or a class when expanded.

size: NA; D: NA; J: TRBJ2-7; V: TRBV19; CDR3: CASKSSYEQYF; DNA: TGTGCCAGTAAATCCTCCTACGAGCAGTACTTC
size: once; D: TRBD1; J: TRBJ1-4; V: TRBV29-1; CDR3: CSVDWTGGDEKLFF; DNA: TGCAGCGTGGATTGGACAGGGGGCGATGAAAAACTGTTTTTT
size: NA; D: TRBD2; J: TRBJ2-5; V: TRBV29-1; CDR3: CSVEVASGQTQYF; DNA: TGCAGCGTTGAGGTAGCTAGCGGCCAGACCCAGTACTTC
size: NA; D: TRBD1; J: TRBJ1-6; V: TRBV29-1; CDR3: CSVRTGEAHNSPLHF; DNA: TGCAGCGTTCGGACAGGAGAAGCACATAATTCACCCCTCCACTTT
size: NA; D: NA; J: TRBJ1-2; V: TRBV12-3/TRBV12-4; CDR3: CASSPPGANYGYTF; DNA: TGTGCCAGCAGTCCTCCAGGGGCGAACTATGGCTACACCTTC
size: NA; D: NA; J: TRBJ2-5; V: TRBV7-7; CDR3: CASSSRARGETQYF; DNA: TGTGCTAGCAGCTCGCGGGCCAGGGGTGAGACCCAGTACTTC
size: once; D: NA; J: TRBJ2-4; V: TRBV6-5; CDR3: CASSYGRQQTKNIQYF; DNA: TGTGCCAGCAGTTACGGGAGACAGCAGACCAAAAACATTCAGTACTTC
size: NA; D: NA; J: TRBJ1-1; V: TRBV29-1; CDR3: CSVVRVNTEAFF; DNA: TGCAGCGTTGTGAGGGTGAACACTGAAGCTTTCTTT
size: NA; D: NA; J: TRBJ1-2; V: TRBV5-1; CDR3: CASSLDSPNYGYTF; DNA: TGCGCCAGCAGCCTGGACAGCCCTAACTATGGCTACACCTTC
size: NA; D: TRBD1; J: TRBJ2-1; V: TRBV5-6; CDR3: CASSPARDSYNEQFF; DNA: TGTGCCAGCAGCCCGGCTAGGGACAGCTACAATGAGCAGTTCTTC
size: NA; D: NA; J: TRBJ2-5; V: TRBV2; CDR3: CATRTTETQYF; DNA: TGTGCCACCCGGACAACAGAGACCCAGTACTTC
size: NA; D: NA; J: TRBJ2-5; V: TRBV7-9; CDR3: CASSSGAGPGETQYF; DNA: TGTGCCAGCAGCTCCGGTGCGGGGCCAGGAGAGACCCAGTACTTC
size: NA; D: NA; J: TRBJ2-2; V: TRBV30; CDR3: CASPVGSRADGELFF; DNA: TGTGCCTCCCCGGTGGGGAGCAGGGCGGACGGGGAGCTGTTTTTT
size: NA; D: NA; J: TRBJ2-5; V: TRBV15; CDR3: CATSRRGETQYF; DNA: TGTGCCACCAGCAGACGTGGGGAGACCCAGTACTTC
size: NA; D: NA; J: TRBJ2-3; V: TRBV20-1; CDR3: CSAFRTGGDTQYF; DNA: TGCAGTGCTTTCCGGACAGGAGGGGATACGCAGTATTTT
size: NA; D: NA; J: TRBJ2-1; V: TRBV20-1; CDR3: CSARAQWAEQFF; DNA: TGCAGTGCTAGAGCCCAATGGGCTGAGCAGTTCTTC
size: NA; D: NA; J: TRBJ1-5; V: TRBV20-1; CDR3: CSARLEGRGNQPQHF; DNA: TGCAGTGCTAGACTAGAGGGCAGGGGCAATCAGCCCCAGCATTTT
size: NA; D: NA; J: TRBJ2-1; V: TRBV12-3/TRBV12-4; CDR3: CASRLRINEQFF; DNA: TGTGCCAGCAGACTCCGGATCAATGAGCAGTTCTTC
size: NA; D: NA; J: TRBJ2-2; V: TRBV2; CDR3: CASSKGRRGGELFF; DNA: TGTGCCAGCTCGAAGGGCCGAAGGGGCGGGGAGCTGTTTTTT
size: NA; D: TRBD2; J: TRBJ2-5; V: TRBV29-1; CDR3: CSVSGGNQETQYF; DNA: TGCAGCGTGTCGGGGGGAAACCAAGAGACCCAGTACTTC
size: NA; D: NA; J: TRBJ1-1; V: TRBV20-1; CDR3: CSASATTGTPEAFF; DNA: TGCAGTGCTAGCGCAACTACAGGGACCCCTGAAGCTTTCTTT
size: NA; D: TRBD1; J: TRBJ1-2; V: TRBV3-1; CDR3: CASSQADRGLYGYTF; DNA: TGTGCCAGCAGCCAGGCGGACAGGGGGCTCTATGGCTACACCTTC
size: NA; D: TRBD1; J: TRBJ1-2; V: TRBV12-3/TRBV12-4; CDR3: CASSPGQGYGYTF; DNA: TGTGCCAGCAGTCCCGGACAGGGGTATGGCTACACCTTC
size: NA; D: TRBD1; J: TRBJ1-1; V: TRBV6-1; CDR3: CASSTGQGATEAFF; DNA: TGTGCCAGCTCTACCGGACAGGGGGCGACTGAAGCTTTCTTT
size: NA; D: NA; J: TRBJ2-5; V: TRBV12-3/TRBV12-4; CDR3: CASSLRPFRDETQYF; DNA: TGTGCCAGCAGTTTACGCCCATTTCGGGATGAGACCCAGTACTTC
size: NA; D: TRBD2; J: TRBJ2-1; V: TRBV20-1; CDR3: CSAGLTSGVQEQFF; DNA: TGCAGTGCTGGCCTGACTAGCGGGGTCCAGGAGCAGTTCTTC
size: NA; D: NA; J: TRBJ2-1; V: TRBV30; CDR3: CAWSKKGINEQFF; DNA: TGTGCCTGGAGTAAGAAAGGTATCAATGAGCAGTTCTTC
size: NA; D: TRBD2; J: TRBJ2-3; V: TRBV29-1; CDR3: CSGRRLAGTDTQYF; DNA: TGCAGCGGAAGAAGGCTAGCGGGCACAGATACGCAGTATTTT
size: NA; D: NA; J: TRBJ2-7; V: TRBV6-6; CDR3: CASSYDGNLYEQYF; DNA: TGTGCCAGCAGTTACGACGGGAATCTCTACGAGCAGTACTTC
size: NA; D: NA; J: TRBJ1-1; V: TRBV5-1; CDR3: CASSFDGYMNTEAFF; DNA: TGCGCCAGCAGCTTTGATGGCTACATGAACACTGAAGCTTTCTTT
size: NA; D: TRBD2; J: TRBJ2-5; V: TRBV9; CDR3: CASSVGTSGLQETQYF; DNA: TGTGCCAGCAGCGTAGGGACTAGCGGGCTCCAAGAGACCCAGTACTTC
size: NA; D: NA; J: TRBJ2-5; V: TRBV29-1; CDR3: CSVETQSRETQYF; DNA: TGCAGCGTTGAGACCCAAAGCAGAGAGACCCAGTACTTC
size: NA; D: NA; J: TRBJ2-1; V: TRBV14; CDR3: CASSPNRAGRFF; DNA: TGTGCCAGCAGCCCCAACAGGGCGGGTAGGTTCTTC
size: NA; D: NA; J: TRBJ2-7; V: TRBV16; CDR3: CASSPNRVGGYEQYF; DNA: TGTGCCAGCAGCCCGAACCGGGTCGGCGGGTACGAGCAGTACTTC
size: once; D: NA; J: TRBJ2-1; V: TRBV25-1; CDR3: CASRGLLNYNEQFF; DNA: TGTGCCAGCAGAGGACTCCTAAACTACAATGAGCAGTTCTTC
size: NA; D: NA; J: TRBJ1-6; V: TRBV2; CDR3: CASTWSSYNSPLHF; DNA: TGTGCCAGCACCTGGAGCTCCTATAATTCACCCCTCCACTTT
size: NA; D: NA; J: TRBJ1-5; V: TRBV15; CDR3: CATSRGSLGNQPQHF; DNA: TGTGCCACCAGCAGAGGGTCCTTAGGGAATCAGCCCCAGCATTTT
size: NA; D: NA; J: TRBJ2-5; V: TRBV7-9; CDR3: CASSLAGSQETQYF; DNA: TGTGCCAGCAGCTTAGCGGGCAGCCAAGAGACCCAGTACTTC
size: NA; D: NA; J: TRBJ1-2; V: TRBV3-1; CDR3: CASSQDAGYTF; DNA: TGTGCCAGCAGCCAAGATGCTGGCTACACCTTC
size: NA; D: TRBD2; J: TRBJ2-3; V: TRBV3-1; CDR3: CASRLAGIFTDTQYF; DNA: TGTGCCAGCAGACTAGCGGGGATTTTCACAGATACGCAGTATTTT
size: NA; D: NA; J: TRBJ2-7; V: TRBV30; CDR3: CAWTGTYEQYF; DNA: TGTGCCTGGACAGGGACCTACGAGCAGTACTTC
size: NA; D: TRBD1; J: TRBJ2-5; V: TRBV2; CDR3: CASSENRGVETQYF; DNA: TGTGCCAGCAGTGAAAACAGGGGAGTAGAGACCCAGTACTTC
size: NA; D: NA; J: TRBJ1-5; V: TRBV30; CDR3: CAWSLQGNQPQHF; DNA: TGTGCCTGGAGCCTACAGGGAAATCAGCCCCAGCATTTT
size: once; D: NA; J: TRBJ2-7; V: TRBV20-1; CDR3: CSASDNSYEQYF; DNA: TGCAGTGCATCTGACAACTCCTACGAGCAGTACTTC
size: NA; D: NA; J: TRBJ2-5; V: TRBV11-3; CDR3: CASRGQSQETQYF; DNA: TGTGCCAGCAGAGGACAATCGCAAGAGACCCAGTACTTC
size: once; D: TRBD2; J: TRBJ2-1; V: TRBV3-1; CDR3: CASSQVLAGGNEQFF; DNA: TGTGCCAGCAGCCAAGTACTAGCGGGGGGCAATGAGCAGTTCTTC
size: few; D: NA; J: TRBJ2-5; V: TRBV2; CDR3: CASSEGETQYF; DNA: TGTGCCAGCAGTGAAGGGGAGACCCAGTACTTC
size: NA; D: NA; J: TRBJ2-3; V: TRBV20-1; CDR3: CSGSRDTDTQYF; DNA: TGCAGTGGAAGTAGGGACACAGATACGCAGTATTTT
size: once; D: NA; J: TRBJ2-1; V: TRBV20-1; CDR3: CSARDLGSRGDEQFF; DNA: TGCAGTGCTAGAGATCTGGGATCACGCGGGGATGAGCAGTTCTTC
size: NA; D: TRBD1; J: TRBJ2-5; V: TRBV29-1; CDR3: CSVDRGQETQYF; DNA: TGCAGCGTTGACAGGGGGCAAGAGACCCAGTACTTC
size: NA; D: TRBD2; J: TRBJ2-1; V: TRBV7-9; CDR3: CASSRGGISYNEQFF; DNA: TGTGCCAGCAGCCGCGGGGGGATATCCTACAATGAGCAGTTCTTC
size: once; D: NA; J: TRBJ2-3; V: TRBV7-9; CDR3: CASSASQSTDTQYF; DNA: TGTGCCAGCAGCGCTTCCCAAAGCACAGATACGCAGTATTTT
size: NA; D: TRBD1; J: TRBJ2-7; V: TRBV7-9; CDR3: CASSSRGYEQYF; DNA: TGTGCCAGCAGCAGCAGGGGGTACGAGCAGTACTTC
size: NA; D: NA; J: TRBJ2-5; V: TRBV7-2; CDR3: CASSLAGTQETQYF; DNA: TGTGCCAGCAGCTTGGCCGGGACACAAGAGACCCAGTACTTC
size: NA; D: NA; J: TRBJ1-2; V: TRBV15; CDR3: CATSVLGRRMDYGYTF; DNA: TGTGCCACCAGCGTACTAGGTCGGAGGATGGACTATGGCTACACCTTC
size: NA; D: NA; J: TRBJ1-1; V: TRBV12-3/TRBV12-4; CDR3: CASSYPGRHPEAFF; DNA: TGTGCCAGCAGTTACCCTGGGAGGCACCCTGAAGCTTTCTTT
size: NA; D: TRBD2; J: TRBJ2-3; V: TRBV19; CDR3: CASSGGARDTQYF; DNA: TGTGCCAGTAGCGGGGGGGCCCGGGATACGCAGTATTTT